Shown below are 32 T cell receptor beta chains from a single sample sequenced in a study of early T cells in non-severe SARS-CoV-2 infection. A single record per CDR3 protein comes from TCRdb applying MiXCR to the 5' RACE reads. This sample has around 33,000 distinct CDR3 sequences, with 5.5% to 7% found just once. Input material: whole blood. The receptors shown here come from an adult who was a healthcare worker with PCR-confirmed SARS-CoV-2 infection or an uninfected control (not recorded which).

This clonotype was picked up many times. The chain employs TRBV10-2 and TRBJ2-7; D gene unclear. Germline CDR1 WSHSY, CDR2 SAAADI. The V end was cut by 4 bases, the J end by 1 base, with 8 bases between. CDR3 length: 13 residues. In DNA, the CDR3 is TGCGCCAGCAGTGTCTTGGGGTCCTACGAGCAGTACTTC. Translating it yields CASSVLGSYEQYF.

This clonotype has ten or more counts. The V gene is TRBV19, the J gene TRBJ2-3, with D tentatively TRBD1 (5 bases). V was shortened by 2 bases and J by 2 bases, with 11 bases between the two germline ends. Looked up from germline, CDR1 is LNHDA and CDR2 is SQIVND (reference sequence). The CDR3 sequence is 15 residues long. CDR3 in amino acids: CASSITGSTTDTQYF. The CDR3 DNA reads as TGTGCCAGTAGTATAACAGGATCGACCACAGATACGCAGTATTTT. Drawing the rest from reference TRBV19 and TRBJ2-3, the complete variable domain is DGGITQSPKYLFRKEGQNVTLSCEQNLNHDAMYWYRQDPGQGLRLIYYSQIVNDFQKGDIAEGYSVSREKKESFPLTVTSAQKNPTAFYLCASSITGSTTDTQYFGPGTRLTVL.

This sequence joins TRBV11-2 and TRBJ2-3, with D hard to call. The germline V and J ends were trimmed by 5 bases and 0 bases, with 12 bases remaining between them. The germline V gene has CDR1 SGHAT and CDR2 FQNNGV. This CDR3 region has 15 residues. CDR3 bases: TGTGCCAGCAGCCCAGCGACCCATAGCACAGATACGCAGTATTTT. Translating gives CASSPATHSTDTQYF.

This clonotype appeared a few times. The chain carries TRBV2 and TRBJ2-1; 10 bases match TRBD2. This CDR3 contains 16 residues. CDR1 is SNHLY, CDR2 FYNNEI, per germline. V shed 5 bases, J shed 2 bases, and the junction held 6 bases outside the gene matches. CDR3 sequence: CASSTGLAATYNEQFF. The CDR3 DNA reads TGTGCCAGCAGTACCGGACTAGCGGCTACCTACAATGAGCAGTTCTTC.

This clonotype showed up many times. The CDR3 nucleotides read TGTGCCAGCAGCCAAGATTGGTGGGAATCGATAAACACTGAAGCTTTCTTT. Translated: CASSQDWWESINTEAFF. The rearrangement uses TRBV4-2 and TRBJ1-1; D ambiguous. The CDR3 contains 17 residues. Germline V gene lookup returns CDR1 LGHNA and CDR2 YNFKEQ. V was pared by 0 bases and J by 2 bases, with 16 bases between.

The chain couples TRBV19 to TRBJ2-1; 12 positions match TRBD2. There are 17 residues in the CDR3. Unmatched junction bases numbered 8, after V lost 7 bases and J lost 1 base. From germline, CDR1 is LNHDA and CDR2 SQIVND (reference sequence). DNA of the CDR3: TGTGCCAGTAAAGGGGGTGGACTAGCGGGGTCCTACAATGAGCAGTTCTTC. Its translation is CASKGGGLAGSYNEQFF.

This clonotype was seen a few times. This may stem from a read error, because a much larger clone lies one nucleotide away. This sequence joins TRBV20-1 and TRBJ2-7, with 7 bases matching TRBD2. The CDR3 is made up of 12 amino acids. Germline assignment: CDR1 DFQATT and CDR2 SNEGSKA (reference sequence). V trimming: 6 bases; J trimming: 4 bases; junction bases outside the gene matches: 6. The CDR3 DNA is TGCAGTGCGTGCACTAGCGATTACGAGCAGTACTTC. Protein sequence: CSACTSDYEQYF.

This clonotype has only a few counts. The V gene is TRBV6-1, the J gene TRBJ1-5, with D perhaps TRBD1 (5 bases). Germline CDR1 and CDR2: MNHNS and SASEGT. The CDR3 has 13 residues. The germline V and J ends were trimmed by 10 bases and 4 bases, with 14 bases remaining between them. The CDR3 DNA reads TGTGCCAACCTATCCGGGGGGAATCAGCCCCAGCATTTT. It translates to CANLSGGNQPQHF.

This clonotype was detected a few times. V and J are TRBV27 and TRBJ2-5, with a tentative D call TRBD2 (5 bases). This CDR3 contains 14 residues. The V and J ends lost 5 bases and 4 bases respectively, with 14 bases between them. Germline CDR1 reads MNHEY; CDR2 reads SMNVEV (reference sequence). CDR3 residues: CASSLRDSGETQYF. The DNA for the CDR3 is TGTGCCAGCAGTCTACGGGATTCAGGAGAGACCCAGTACTTC.

This clonotype was found a few times. V gene TRBV24-1 combines with J gene TRBJ2-7; 8 bases match TRBD2. CDR1 is KGHDR and CDR2 is SFDVKD in the germline V gene. V was pared by 5 bases and J by 2 bases, with 19 bases of the junction left unmatched. CDR3 size: 19 residues. CDR3 bases: TGTGCCACCAGTGCCCTCTTAACCTTAAGCGGGAGCAAAACCTACGAGCAGTACTTC. Its translation is CATSALLTLSGSKTYEQYF.

This clonotype was observed a few times. The V gene is TRBV3-1, the J gene TRBJ2-2; D unresolved. Per germline, CDR1 LGHDT and CDR2 YNNKEL (reference sequence). Trimming pared 5 bases from V and 3 bases from J, leaving 10 bases between. This CDR3 is built from 14 residues. The CDR3 nucleotides are TGTGCCAGCAGCGAAAGGGTTGACACCGGGGAGCTGTTTTTT. This gives the protein CASSERVDTGELFF.

This clonotype appeared many times. The chain couples TRBV4-1 to TRBJ2-3, with no clear D. CDR3 length equals 13 residues. V lost 4 bases and J 3 bases, leaving 8 bases between the germline ends. CDR1 and CDR2 from the germline V gene are MGHRA and YSYEKL. The CDR3 DNA follows: TGCGCCAGCAGCCCAGAGTGGACAGATACGCAGTATTTT. It translates to CASSPEWTDTQYF.

CDR3 in amino acids: CASSLGPGYEQYF. CDR3 nucleotides: TGTGCCAGCAGCTTAGGGCCAGGCTACGAGCAGTACTTC. The chain links TRBV7-9 to TRBJ2-7, with D uncertain. This CDR3 has 13 amino acids. From germline, CDR1 is SEHNR and CDR2 FQNEAQ (reference sequence). The V end lost 1 base, the J end lost 3 bases, and 7 bases lay between the germline ends.

This clonotype was seen more than once but under ten times. CDR3 region: CASFRDRGDEQFF. In nucleotides, the CDR3 is TGTGCCAGCTTTCGGGACAGGGGCGATGAGCAGTTCTTC. The chain joins TRBV2 to TRBJ2-1; TRBD1 aligns across 10 bases. Germline CDR1 reads SNHLY; CDR2 reads FYNNEI. V was pared by 8 bases and J by 8 bases, with 6 bases of the junction left unmatched. The CDR3 extends over 13 amino acids. The full variable domain, its missing parts supplied by reference TRBV2 and TRBJ2-1, is EPEVTQTPSHQVTQMGQEVILRCVPISNHLYFYWYRQILGQKVEFLVSFYNNEISEKSEIFDDQFSVERPDGSNFTLKIRSTKLEDSAMYFCASFRDRGDEQFFGPGTRLTVL.

The table lists this clonotype with many counts. The chain couples TRBV29-1 to TRBJ2-3; no definite D call. There are 15 residues in the CDR3. Per the germline V gene, CDR1 is SQVTM and CDR2 is ANQGSEA. V lost 0 bases and J lost 2, with 12 bases in between. Here the CDR3 DNA reads TGCAGCGTTGAAGATTGGGCAGGAGACACAGATACGCAGTATTTT. Translating gives CSVEDWAGDTDTQYF.

This clonotype was counted many times. The chain couples TRBV27 to TRBJ2-7; D is possibly TRBD1 or TRBD2 (6 bases each). The CDR3 runs 16 residues. V was shortened by 9 bases and J by 0 bases, with 21 bases between the two germline ends. Looked up from germline, CDR1 is MNHEY and CDR2 is SMNVEV (reference sequence). CDR3 region: CASKTRPGASSYEQYF. The CDR3 DNA follows: TGTGCCAGTAAGACCCGACCGGGGGCGAGCTCCTACGAGCAGTACTTC.

This clonotype was detected many times. The chain joins TRBV7-3 to TRBJ2-2; 11 bases fit TRBD2. V was clipped by 5 bases and J by 0 bases; unmatched bases: 8. The CDR3 is 18 amino acids. Germline values: CDR1 SGHTA, CDR2 FQGTGA. For the CDR3, the DNA is TGTGCCAGCAGCCTAGTTGCTAGCGGGAGGACGAACACCGGGGAGCTGTTTTTT. Amino acid sequence: CASSLVASGRTNTGELFF.

This clonotype was picked up a small number of times. This rearrangement joins TRBV19 to TRBJ1-4; D gene unclear. The V gene lost 0 bases and the J gene lost 8 bases, with 13 bases spanning the gap. CDR1 and CDR2 (germline): LNHDA, SQIVND (reference sequence). CDR3 length: 15 amino acids. CDR3 sequence reads: CASSIDRTDGEKLFF. The CDR3 nucleotides are TGTGCCAGTAGTATAGATCGGACGGACGGGGAAAAACTGTTTTTT. The entire variable domain, with the rest obtained from reference TRBV19 and TRBJ1-4, is as follows: DGGITQSPKYLFRKEGQNVTLSCEQNLNHDAMYWYRQDPGQGLRLIYYSQIVNDFQKGDIAEGYSVSREKKESFPLTVTSAQKNPTAFYLCASSIDRTDGEKLFFGSGTQLSVL.

This clonotype was recorded at least ten times. The chain has TRBV2 and TRBJ1-4, with D uncertain. Germline lookup yields CDR1 SNHLY and CDR2 FYNNEI. V gave up 8 bases and J gave up 3 bases, with 19 bases separating them. The CDR3 has 16 amino acids. Here the CDR3 DNA reads TGTGCCAGCGGCCTTAGGAAAGCTCATGCTAATGAAAAACTGTTTTTT. It yields the protein CASGLRKAHANEKLFF.

This clonotype was seen at least ten times. V is TRBV7-6 and J is TRBJ2-1; no clear D. Germline V gene data show CDR1 as SGHVS and CDR2 as FNYEAQ. There are 15 residues in the CDR3. The germline V and J ends were trimmed by 4 bases and 5 bases, with 15 bases remaining between them. In nucleotides, the CDR3 is TGTGCCAGCAGCTCCCTTGAGTGGCCTAACAATGAGCAGTTCTTC. It is translated as CASSSLEWPNNEQFF. The entire variable domain, with the rest obtained from reference TRBV7-6 and TRBJ2-1, is as follows: GAGVSQSPRYKVTKRGQDVALRCDPISGHVSLYWYRQALGQGPEFLTYFNYEAQQDKSGLPNDRFSAERPEGSISTLTIQRTEQRDSAMYRCASSSLEWPNNEQFFGPGTRLTVL.

This clonotype was seen repeatedly, ten times or more. This chain links TRBV29-1 with TRBJ2-5, with D uncertain. V was shortened by 1 base and J by 3 bases, with 6 bases between the two germline ends. The CDR3 is 12 residues long. The germline V gene has CDR1 SQVTM and CDR2 ANQGSEA. The CDR3 spells CSVEGQKETQYF. The CDR3 region has the DNA TGCAGCGTTGAAGGGCAGAAAGAGACCCAGTACTTC.

In its sample, this clonotype was seen many times. The chain joins TRBV11-2 to TRBJ2-5; possibly TRBD2 for D (5 bases). The CDR3 has 15 residues. Per the germline V gene, CDR1 is SGHAT and CDR2 is FQNNGV. Between the trimmed V and J ends, which lost 2 bases and 0 bases, there was a span of 10 bases. The CDR3 DNA sequence: TGTGCCAGCAGCTTACTCTCTAGCCACCAAGAGACCCAGTACTTC. Protein sequence: CASSLLSSHQETQYF.

This clonotype was observed at least ten times. The V call is TRBV7-3, the J call TRBJ1-2; TRBD1 agrees at 8 bases. The germline CDR1 and CDR2 sequences are SGHTA and FQGTGA. Trimming cost V 2 bases and J 7 bases; bases outside gene matches: 3. There are 13 residues in the CDR3. The CDR3 protein is CASSLGTGFGYTF. The CDR3 DNA is TGTGCCAGCAGCTTAGGGACAGGTTTTGGCTACACCTTC.

This clonotype was recorded a few times. This chain's CDR3 is CASEERAGENGYTF. The CDR3 DNA reads TGTGCCAGCGAAGAACGGGCAGGAGAAAATGGCTACACCTTC. The chain employs TRBV7-2 and TRBJ1-2; D remains ambiguous. CDR1 is SGHTA and CDR2 is FQGNSA in the germline V gene. Trimming removed 8 bases from V and 6 bases from J, with 19 bases in between. This CDR3 comprises 14 residues.

This clonotype was counted ten times or more. The genes are TRBV20-1 and TRBJ1-5; D remains unclear. CDR1 and CDR2 (germline): DFQATT, SNEGSKA (reference sequence). The CDR3 extends over 13 amino acids. Deletions cut 6 bases from V and 2 bases from J, with 11 bases between. The CDR3 sequence is CSAEPGGNQPQHF. In DNA, the CDR3 is TGCAGTGCCGAGCCGGGAGGCAATCAGCCCCAGCATTTT.

This rearrangement joins TRBV20-1 to TRBJ1-5; D is undetermined. This CDR3 spans 14 amino acids. Trimming took off 1 base at V and 5 bases at J, with 12 bases between the two ends. The germline V gene encodes CDR1 DFQATT and CDR2 SNEGSKA (reference sequence). The CDR3 coding sequence is TGCAGTGCTAGAGTCGGATCTCGGGATCAGCCCCAGCATTTT. Amino acids: CSARVGSRDQPQHF.

This clonotype was picked up many times. The J gene is TRBJ2-5, the V gene TRBV5-4, with D unresolved. Germline CDR1 reads SGHNT; CDR2 reads YYREEE (reference sequence). V shed 0 bases and J shed 4 bases, with 7 bases lying between them. The CDR3 has 13 amino acids. The CDR3 nucleotides read TGTGCCAGCAGCTTGGGACACCGAGAGACCCAGTACTTC. This gives the protein CASSLGHRETQYF.

This clonotype was counted between two and nine times. This chain links TRBV3-1 with TRBJ1-2; 7 bases match TRBD1. Germline assignment: CDR1 LGHDT and CDR2 YNNKEL (reference sequence). The CDR3 spans 19 residues. The J segment lost 4 bases and the V segment lost 4 bases, leaving 21 bases of the junction unmatched. The CDR3 DNA is TGTGCCAGCAGCCGAATAAAGCGGGACAGAGGATTCAGCAGCTATGGCTACACCTTC. Its translation is CASSRIKRDRGFSSYGYTF. Full variable domain (missing parts from reference TRBV3-1 and TRBJ1-2): DTAVSQTPKYLVTQMGNDKSIKCEQNLGHDTMYWYKQDSKKFLKIMFSYNNKELIINETVPNRFSPKSPDKAHLNLHINSLELGDSAVYFCASSRIKRDRGFSSYGYTFGSGTRLTVV.

This clonotype was observed many times. V is TRBV29-1 and J is TRBJ1-1; D unclear. The germline V gene encodes CDR1 SQVTM and CDR2 ANQGSEA. V was shortened by 2 bases and J by 10 bases, with 14 bases between the two germline ends. This CDR3 has 12 amino acids. The CDR3 nucleotides are TGCAGCGTTGAAAGGGAGGGTCAGAGAGCTTTCTTT. It yields the protein CSVEREGQRAFF.

The CDR3 nucleotides are TGTGCCAGCAGGGCGGACAGAGATAACTATGGCTACACCTTC. Its protein is CASRADRDNYGYTF. This chain joins TRBV2 and TRBJ1-2; tentatively, D is TRBD1 (6 bases). V lost 6 bases to trimming and J lost 1 base, with 12 bases between them. The CDR3 covers 14 residues. CDR1 SNHLY and CDR2 FYNNEI come from the germline V gene.

This clonotype showed up many times. The chain recombines TRBV4-1 with TRBJ1-1; TRBD1 agrees at 8 bases. This CDR3 has 16 residues. The germline V gene has CDR1 MGHRA and CDR2 YSYEKL. V gave up 0 bases and J gave up 4 bases; unmatched junction bases: 7. The CDR3 sequence is CASSQENRGSGTEAFF. The CDR3 DNA reads as TGCGCCAGCAGCCAAGAGAACAGGGGGTCGGGCACTGAAGCTTTCTTT.

This clonotype was seen many times. The V and J genes are TRBV6-1 and TRBJ1-2; the match to TRBD1 covers 7 bases. CDR3 length: 14 residues. The trim removed 6 bases at V and 6 bases at J, leaving 10 bases unmatched. Germline V lookup: CDR1 MNHNS, CDR2 SASEGT. CDR3: CASSPQDRRDGYTF. CDR3 bases: TGTGCCAGCAGCCCCCAGGACAGGAGAGATGGCTACACCTTC.